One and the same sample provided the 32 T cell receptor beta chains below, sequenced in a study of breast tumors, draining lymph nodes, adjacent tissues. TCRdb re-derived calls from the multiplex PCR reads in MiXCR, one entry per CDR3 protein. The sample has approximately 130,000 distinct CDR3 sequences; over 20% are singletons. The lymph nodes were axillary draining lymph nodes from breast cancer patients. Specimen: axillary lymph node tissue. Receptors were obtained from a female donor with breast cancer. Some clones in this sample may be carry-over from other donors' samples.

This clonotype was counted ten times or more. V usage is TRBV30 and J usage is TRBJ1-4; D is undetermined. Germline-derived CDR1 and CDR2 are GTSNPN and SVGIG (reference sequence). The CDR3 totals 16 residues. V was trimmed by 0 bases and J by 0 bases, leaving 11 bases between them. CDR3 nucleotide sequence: TGTGCCTGGAGTGTACCCTCCCCAGCAACTAATGAAAAACTGTTTTTT. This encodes CAWSVPSPATNEKLFF.

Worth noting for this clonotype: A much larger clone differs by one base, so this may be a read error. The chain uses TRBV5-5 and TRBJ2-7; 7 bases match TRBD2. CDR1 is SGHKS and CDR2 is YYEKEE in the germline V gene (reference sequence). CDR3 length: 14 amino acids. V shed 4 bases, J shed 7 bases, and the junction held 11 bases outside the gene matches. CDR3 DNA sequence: TGTGCCAGCAGCATGGTGGGAGGGCTTCAGGAGCAGTACTTC. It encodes CASSMVGGLQEQYF.

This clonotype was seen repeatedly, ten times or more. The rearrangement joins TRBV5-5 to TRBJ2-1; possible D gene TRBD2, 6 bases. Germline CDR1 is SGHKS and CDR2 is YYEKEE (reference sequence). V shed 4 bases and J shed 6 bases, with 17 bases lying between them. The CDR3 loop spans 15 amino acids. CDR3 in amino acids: CASSGVAGRPNEQFF. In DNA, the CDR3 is TGTGCCAGCAGCGGGGTGGCGGGACGGCCCAATGAGCAGTTCTTC.

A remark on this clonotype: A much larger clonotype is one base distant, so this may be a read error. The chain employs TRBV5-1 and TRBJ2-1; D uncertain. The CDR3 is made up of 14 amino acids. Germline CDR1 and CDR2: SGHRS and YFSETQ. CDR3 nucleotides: TGCGCCAGCAAAGTTGCGTCGACCTACAATGGGCAGTTCTTC. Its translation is CASKVASTYNGQFF.

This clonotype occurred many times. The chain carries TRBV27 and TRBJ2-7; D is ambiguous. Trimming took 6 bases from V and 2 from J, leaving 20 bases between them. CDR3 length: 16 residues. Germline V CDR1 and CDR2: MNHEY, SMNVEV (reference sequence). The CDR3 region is CASRRPDQFLPYEQYF. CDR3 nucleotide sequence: TGTGCCAGCAGGCGCCCCGACCAATTCCTCCCCTACGAGCAGTACTTC.

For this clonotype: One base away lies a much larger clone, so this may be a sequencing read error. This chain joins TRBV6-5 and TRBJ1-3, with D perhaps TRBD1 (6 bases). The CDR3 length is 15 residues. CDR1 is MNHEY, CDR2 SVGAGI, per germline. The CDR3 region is CASGYTGPSGNTIYF. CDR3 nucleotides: TGTGCCAGCGGTTATACAGGGCCCTCTGGAAACACCATATATTTT.

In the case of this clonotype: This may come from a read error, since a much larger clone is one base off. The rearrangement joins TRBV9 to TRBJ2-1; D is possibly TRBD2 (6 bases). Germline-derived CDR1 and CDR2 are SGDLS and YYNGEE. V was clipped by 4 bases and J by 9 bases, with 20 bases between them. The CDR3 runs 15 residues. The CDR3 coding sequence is TGTGCCAGCAGCCCCCGGACTAACGGGAGTGGTGAGCAGTTCTTC. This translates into CASSPRTNGSGEQFF.

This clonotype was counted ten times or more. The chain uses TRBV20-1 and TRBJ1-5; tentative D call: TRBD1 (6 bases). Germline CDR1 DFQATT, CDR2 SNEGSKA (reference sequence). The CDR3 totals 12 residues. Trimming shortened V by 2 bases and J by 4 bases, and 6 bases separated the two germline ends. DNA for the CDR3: TGCAGTGCTAGAAGGGGGAATCAGCCCCAGCATTTT. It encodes CSARRGNQPQHF.

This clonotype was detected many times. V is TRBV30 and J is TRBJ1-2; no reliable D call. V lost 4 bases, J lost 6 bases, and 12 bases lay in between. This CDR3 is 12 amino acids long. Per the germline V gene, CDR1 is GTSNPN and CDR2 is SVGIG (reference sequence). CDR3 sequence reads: CAWKGLIDGYTF. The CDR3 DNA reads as TGTGCCTGGAAAGGACTAATCGATGGCTACACCTTC.

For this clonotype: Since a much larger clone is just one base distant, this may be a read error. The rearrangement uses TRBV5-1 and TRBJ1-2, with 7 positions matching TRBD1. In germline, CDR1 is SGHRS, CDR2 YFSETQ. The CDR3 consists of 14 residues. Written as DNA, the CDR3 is TGCGCCAGCAGCTTACGGGACAGCAACTATGGCTGCACCTTC. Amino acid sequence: CASSLRDSNYGCTF.

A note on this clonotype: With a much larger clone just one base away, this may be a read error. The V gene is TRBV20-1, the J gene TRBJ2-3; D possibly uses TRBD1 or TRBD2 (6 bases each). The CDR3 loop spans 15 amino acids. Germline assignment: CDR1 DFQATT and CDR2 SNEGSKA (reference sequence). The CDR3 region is CSASGRGQGLDTRYF. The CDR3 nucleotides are TGCAGTGCCTCCGGGCGGGGCCAGGGGTTAGATACGCGGTATTTT.

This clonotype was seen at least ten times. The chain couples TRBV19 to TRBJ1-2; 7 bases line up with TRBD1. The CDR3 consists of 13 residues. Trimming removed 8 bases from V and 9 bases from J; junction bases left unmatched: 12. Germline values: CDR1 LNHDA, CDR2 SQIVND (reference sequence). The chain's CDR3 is CASDPRQGGSYTF. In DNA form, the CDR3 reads TGTGCCAGTGACCCCCGGCAGGGGGGGAGCTACACCTTC.

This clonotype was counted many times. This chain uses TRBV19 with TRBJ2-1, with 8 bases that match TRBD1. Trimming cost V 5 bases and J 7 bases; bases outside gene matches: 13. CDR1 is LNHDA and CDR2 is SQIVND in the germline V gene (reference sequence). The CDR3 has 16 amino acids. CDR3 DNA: TGTGCCAGTAGTGTACAGGGGGTACAGCCCCTTAATGAGCAGTTCTTC. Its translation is CASSVQGVQPLNEQFF.

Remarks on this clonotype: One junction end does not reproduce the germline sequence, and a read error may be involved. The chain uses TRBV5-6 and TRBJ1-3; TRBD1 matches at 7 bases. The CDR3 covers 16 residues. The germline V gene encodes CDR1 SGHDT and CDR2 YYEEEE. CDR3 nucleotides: TGTGCCAGCAGCTTCCGGGGAACAGGGGCGGGAAACACCACATATTTT. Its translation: CASSFRGTGAGNTTYF.

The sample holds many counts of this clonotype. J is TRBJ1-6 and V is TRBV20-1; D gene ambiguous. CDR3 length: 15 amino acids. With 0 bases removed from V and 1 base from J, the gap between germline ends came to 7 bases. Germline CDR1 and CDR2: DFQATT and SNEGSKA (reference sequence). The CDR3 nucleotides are TGCAGTGCTAGAGATTCAGGATCCTATAATTCACCCCTCCACTTT. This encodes CSARDSGSYNSPLHF.

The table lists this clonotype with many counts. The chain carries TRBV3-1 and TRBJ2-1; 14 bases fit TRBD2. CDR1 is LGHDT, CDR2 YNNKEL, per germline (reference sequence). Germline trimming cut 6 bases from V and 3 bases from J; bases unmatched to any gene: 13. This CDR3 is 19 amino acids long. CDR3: CASSHGLAGGPTLYNEQFF. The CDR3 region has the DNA TGTGCCAGCAGTCACGGACTAGCGGGAGGCCCTACACTCTACAATGAGCAGTTCTTC.

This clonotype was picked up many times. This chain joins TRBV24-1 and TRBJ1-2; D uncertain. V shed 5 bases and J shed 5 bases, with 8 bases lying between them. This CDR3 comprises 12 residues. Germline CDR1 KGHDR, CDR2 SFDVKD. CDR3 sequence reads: CATSAQSYGYTF. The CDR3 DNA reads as TGTGCCACCAGTGCTCAGAGTTATGGCTACACCTTC.

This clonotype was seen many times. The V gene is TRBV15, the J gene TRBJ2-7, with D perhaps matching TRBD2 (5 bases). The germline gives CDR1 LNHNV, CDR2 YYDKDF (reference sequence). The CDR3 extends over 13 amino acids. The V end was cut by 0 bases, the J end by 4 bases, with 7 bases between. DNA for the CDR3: TGTGCCACCAGCAGAGATCGAGGGTACGAGCAGTACTTC. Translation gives CATSRDRGYEQYF. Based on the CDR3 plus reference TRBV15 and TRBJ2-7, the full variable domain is DAMVIQNPRYQVTQFGKPVTLSCSQTLNHNVMYWYQQKSSQAPKLLFHYYDKDFNNEADTPDNFQSRRPNTSFCFLDIRSPGLGDTAMYLCATSRDRGYEQYFGPGTRLTVT.

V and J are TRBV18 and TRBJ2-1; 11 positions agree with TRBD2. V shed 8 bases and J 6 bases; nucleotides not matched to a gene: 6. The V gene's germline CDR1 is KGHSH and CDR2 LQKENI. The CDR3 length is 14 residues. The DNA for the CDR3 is TGTGCCAGCCGCTCCGGGACTAGCGGCAATGAGCAGTTCTTC. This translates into CASRSGTSGNEQFF. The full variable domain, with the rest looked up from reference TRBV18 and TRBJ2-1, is NAGVMQNPRHLVRRRGQEARLRCSPMKGHSHVYWYRQLPEEGLKFMVYLQKENIIDESGMPKERFSAEFPKEGPSILRIQQVVRGDSAAYFCASRSGTSGNEQFFGPGTRLTVL.

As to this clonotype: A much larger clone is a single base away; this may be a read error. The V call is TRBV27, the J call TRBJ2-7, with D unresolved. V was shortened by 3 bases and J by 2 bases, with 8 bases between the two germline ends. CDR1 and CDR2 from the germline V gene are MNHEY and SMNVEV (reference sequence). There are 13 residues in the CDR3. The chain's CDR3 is CASSFGDAYEQYF. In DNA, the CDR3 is TGTGCCAGCAGTTTTGGAGATGCCTACGAGCAGTACTTC.

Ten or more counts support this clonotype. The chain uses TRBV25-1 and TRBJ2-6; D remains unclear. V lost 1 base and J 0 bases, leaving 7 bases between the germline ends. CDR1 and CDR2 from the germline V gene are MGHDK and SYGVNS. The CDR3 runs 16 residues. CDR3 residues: CASSELTHSGANVLTF. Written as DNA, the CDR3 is TGTGCCAGCAGTGAATTAACTCACTCTGGGGCCAACGTCCTGACTTTC. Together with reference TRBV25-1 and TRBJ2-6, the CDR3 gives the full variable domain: EADIYQTPRYLVIGTGKKITLECSQTMGHDKMYWYQQDPGMELHLIHYSYGVNSTEKGDLSSESTVSRIRTEHFPLTLESARPSHTSQYLCASSELTHSGANVLTFGAGSRLTVL.

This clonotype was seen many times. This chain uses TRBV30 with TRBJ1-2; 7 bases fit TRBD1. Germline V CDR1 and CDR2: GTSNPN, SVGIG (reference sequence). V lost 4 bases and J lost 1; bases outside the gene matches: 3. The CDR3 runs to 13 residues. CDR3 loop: CAWTRQGNYGYTF. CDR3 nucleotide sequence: TGTGCCTGGACTAGACAGGGTAACTATGGCTACACCTTC.

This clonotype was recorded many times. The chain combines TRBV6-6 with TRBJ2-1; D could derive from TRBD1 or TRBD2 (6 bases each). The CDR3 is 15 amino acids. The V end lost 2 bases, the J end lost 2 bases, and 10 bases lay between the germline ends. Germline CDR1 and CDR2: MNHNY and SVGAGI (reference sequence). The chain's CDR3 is CASSYGGPTYNEQFF. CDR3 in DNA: TGTGCCAGCAGTTACGGGGGGCCCACCTACAATGAGCAGTTCTTC.

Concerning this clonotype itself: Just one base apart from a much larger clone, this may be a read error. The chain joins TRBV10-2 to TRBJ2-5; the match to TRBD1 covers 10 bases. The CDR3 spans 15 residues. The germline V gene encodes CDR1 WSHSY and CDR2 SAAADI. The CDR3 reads CASSESGTGEETRYF. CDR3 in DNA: TGCGCCAGCAGTGAGTCCGGGACAGGGGAAGAGACCCGGTACTTC.

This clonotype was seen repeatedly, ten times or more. The CDR3 DNA sequence: TGTGCCAGCAGTGAATATAGAAGACAGGGCTGGGTCTACTTC. Translation gives CASSEYRRQGWVYF. This rearrangement joins TRBV2 to TRBJ2-5; 7 bases are shared with TRBD1. CDR1 SNHLY and CDR2 FYNNEI come from the germline V gene. Trimming cost V 2 bases and J 14 bases; bases outside gene matches: 14. CDR3 size: 14 residues.

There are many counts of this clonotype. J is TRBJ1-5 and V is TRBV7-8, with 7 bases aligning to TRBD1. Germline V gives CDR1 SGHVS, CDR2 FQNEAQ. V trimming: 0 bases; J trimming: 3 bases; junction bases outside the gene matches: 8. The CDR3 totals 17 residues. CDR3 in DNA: TGTGCCAGCAGCTTAGCGGCCCCCGGGACAGTCAATCAGCCCCAGCATTTT. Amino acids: CASSLAAPGTVNQPQHF.

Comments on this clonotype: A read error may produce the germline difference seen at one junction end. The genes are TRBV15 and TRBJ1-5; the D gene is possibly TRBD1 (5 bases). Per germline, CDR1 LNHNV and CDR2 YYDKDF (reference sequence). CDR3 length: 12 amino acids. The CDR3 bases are TGTGCCACCAGCAGGGACAATCAGCTCCAGCATTTT. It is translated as CATSRDNQLQHF.

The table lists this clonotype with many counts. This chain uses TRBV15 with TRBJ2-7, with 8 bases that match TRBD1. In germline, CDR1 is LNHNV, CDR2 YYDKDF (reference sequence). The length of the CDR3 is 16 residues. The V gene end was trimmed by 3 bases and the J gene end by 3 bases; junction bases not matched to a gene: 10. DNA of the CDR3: TGTGCCACCAGCAGGTCCGACAGGGGATTGAGCTACGAGCAGTACTTC. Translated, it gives CATSRSDRGLSYEQYF. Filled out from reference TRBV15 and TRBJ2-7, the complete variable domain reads DAMVIQNPRYQVTQFGKPVTLSCSQTLNHNVMYWYQQKSSQAPKLLFHYYDKDFNNEADTPDNFQSRRPNTSFCFLDIRSPGLGDTAMYLCATSRSDRGLSYEQYFGPGTRLTVT.

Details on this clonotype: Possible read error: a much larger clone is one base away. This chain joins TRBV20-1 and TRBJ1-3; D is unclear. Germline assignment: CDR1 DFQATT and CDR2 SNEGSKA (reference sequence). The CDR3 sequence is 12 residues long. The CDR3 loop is CSAGISGNTMYF. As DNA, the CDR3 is TGCAGTGCCGGGATCTCTGGAAACACCATGTATTTT.

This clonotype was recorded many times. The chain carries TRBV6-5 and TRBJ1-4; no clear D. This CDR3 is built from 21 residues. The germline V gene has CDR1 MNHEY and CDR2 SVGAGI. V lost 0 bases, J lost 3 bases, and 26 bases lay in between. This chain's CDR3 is CASSYSPPKDRRSSANEKLFF. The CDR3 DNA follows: TGTGCCAGCAGTTACTCGCCGCCTAAGGACCGTCGTTCTAGCGCTAATGAAAAACTGTTTTTT.

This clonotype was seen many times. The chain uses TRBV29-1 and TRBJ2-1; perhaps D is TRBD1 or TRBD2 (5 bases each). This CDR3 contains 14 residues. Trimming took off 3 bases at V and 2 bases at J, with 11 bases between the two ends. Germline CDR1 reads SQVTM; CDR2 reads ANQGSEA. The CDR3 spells CSVEGDLPYNEQFF. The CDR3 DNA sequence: TGCAGCGTTGAGGGGGATTTACCCTACAATGAGCAGTTCTTC.

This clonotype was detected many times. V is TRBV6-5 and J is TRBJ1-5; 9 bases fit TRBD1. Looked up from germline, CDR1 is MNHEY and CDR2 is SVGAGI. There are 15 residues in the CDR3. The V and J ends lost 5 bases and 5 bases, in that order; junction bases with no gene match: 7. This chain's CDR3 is CASSDPGQGHQPQHF. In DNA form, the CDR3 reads TGTGCCAGCAGTGACCCAGGACAGGGGCATCAGCCCCAGCATTTT.